Each of the 20 T cell receptor beta chains below was sequenced from the same sample in a study of Ad26.COV2.S vaccination and SARS-CoV-2 variants. Treatment denoted: about 20 received Ad26.COV2.S at low or high dose, single or two shots; several received placebo; per-sample allocation not given. Sampling took place 63 days after the first vaccine or placebo injection. Assay: immunoSEQ multiplex PCR; the TCRdb copy retains only in-frame clones and omits some. The table has over 250,000 clones, more than 70% seen once. Material: peripheral blood, obtained in a trial of Ad26.COV2.S vaccine versus placebo. Source of these receptors: a person between 18 and 65 years old who received the Ad26.COV2.S COVID-19 vaccine or a placebo.

V gene TRBV19 combines with J gene TRBJ1-4, with D possibly being TRBD1 (6 bases). The CDR3 length is 15 residues. Trimming shortened V by 3 bases and J by 3 bases, and 11 bases separated the two germline ends. Germline-derived CDR1 and CDR2 are LNHDA and SQIVND (reference sequence). The chain's CDR3 is CASSIPGQSNEKLFF. CDR3 in DNA: TGTGCCAGTAGTATCCCCGGACAGTCTAATGAAAAACTGTTTTTT. The full variable domain, with the rest looked up from reference TRBV19 and TRBJ1-4, is DGGITQSPKYLFRKEGQNVTLSCEQNLNHDAMYWYRQDPGQGLRLIYYSQIVNDFQKGDIAEGYSVSREKKESFPLTVTSAQKNPTAFYLCASSIPGQSNEKLFFGSGTQLSVL.

The chain uses TRBV6-6 and TRBJ2-2, with 7 bases lining up with TRBD2. CDR1 is MNHNY and CDR2 is SVGAGI in the germline V gene (reference sequence). The CDR3 totals 16 residues. The trim removed 6 bases at V and 4 bases at J, leaving 11 bases unmatched. The CDR3 DNA reads TGTGCCAGCAGCTGGACTAGTCCTTCCGGCACCGGGGAGCTGTTTTTT. Protein: CASSWTSPSGTGELFF.

The chain employs TRBV9 and TRBJ2-2, with D perhaps TRBD1 (5 bases). From germline, CDR1 is SGDLS and CDR2 YYNGEE. V gave up 1 base and J gave up 7 bases, with 11 bases separating them. The CDR3 consists of 14 residues. The CDR3 reads CASSVSGRSGELFF. The CDR3 DNA follows: TGTGCCAGCAGCGTATCAGGGCGGAGCGGGGAGCTGTTTTTT.

This chain joins TRBV19 and TRBJ1-2; 11 bases agree with TRBD1. V gave up 3 bases and J gave up 8 bases; unmatched junction bases: 11. CDR3 length: 16 amino acids. Germline values: CDR1 LNHDA, CDR2 SQIVND (reference sequence). CDR3 loop: CASSISSGQGVRGYTF. The DNA for the CDR3 is TGTGCCAGTAGTATCTCATCGGGACAGGGGGTAAGGGGCTACACCTTC.

V and J are TRBV18 and TRBJ2-7, with 8 nucleotides matching TRBD2. The germline V gene has CDR1 KGHSH and CDR2 LQKENI. After removal of 1 base from V and 0 bases from J, the junction contained 8 bases not matched to a gene. CDR3 size: 17 residues. The CDR3 here is CASSPQLAGGSSYEQYF. For the CDR3, the DNA is TGTGCCAGCTCACCACAACTCGCGGGAGGAAGCTCCTACGAGCAGTACTTC.

The CDR3 sequence is CSAFRGTHADTQYF. DNA of the CDR3: TGCAGCGCTTTTCGAGGAACGCACGCAGATACGCAGTATTTT. The chain recombines TRBV29-1 with TRBJ2-3, with D unresolved. Germline V gene lookup returns CDR1 SQVTM and CDR2 ANQGSEA. The CDR3 extends over 14 amino acids. V lost 7 bases to trimming and J lost 4 bases, with 18 bases between them.

The chain combines TRBV25-1 with TRBJ1-3; D ambiguous. This CDR3 has 14 amino acids. Trimming took off 3 bases at V and 0 bases at J, with 6 bases between the two ends. Germline CDR1 MGHDK, CDR2 SYGVNS. The CDR3, as DNA: TGTGCCAGCAGTGACGACTTCTCTGGAAACACCATATATTTT. Protein sequence: CASSDDFSGNTIYF.

The chain is built from TRBV2 and TRBJ1-1, with TRBD1 identical over 7 bases. The junction had 15 bases not matched to a gene; V was cut back by 8 bases and J by 3 bases. The V gene's germline CDR1 is SNHLY and CDR2 FYNNEI. This CDR3 spans 16 amino acids. CDR3 sequence: CASEIDRVRRDTEAFF. CDR3 nucleotide sequence: TGTGCCAGCGAGATCGACAGGGTAAGACGGGACACTGAAGCTTTCTTT.

The chain carries TRBV29-1 and TRBJ2-7, with D maybe TRBD2 (5 bases). Germline V gene data show CDR1 as SQVTM and CDR2 as ANQGSEA. CDR3 length: 14 amino acids. Trimming left V 4 bases short and J 0 bases short, with 13 bases between. The CDR3 reads CSVGERHSSYEQYF. As DNA, the CDR3 is TGCAGCGTTGGAGAGCGGCACAGCTCCTACGAGCAGTACTTC.

CDR3 nucleotides: TGCGCCAGCAGCCAAACATCTTTGGGCGAGCAGTACTTC. Its translation is CASSQTSLGEQYF. The rearrangement uses TRBV5-1 and TRBJ2-7; D is ambiguous. The CDR3 sequence is 13 residues long. Trimming left V 4 bases short and J 6 bases short, with 14 bases between. Germline assignment: CDR1 SGHRS and CDR2 YFSETQ.

The CDR3 is CASGFGVRYSPLHF. The CDR3 DNA sequence: TGTGCTAGTGGTTTCGGGGTTAGGTATTCACCCCTCCACTTT. V gene TRBV12-5 combines with J gene TRBJ1-6; D is ambiguous. The CDR3 contains 14 residues. The V end was cut by 3 bases, the J end by 8 bases, with 11 bases between. The V gene's germline CDR1 is LGHNT and CDR2 FRNRAP.

V and J are TRBV30 and TRBJ1-1, with D possibly TRBD1 on 6 matching bases. In germline, CDR1 is GTSNPN, CDR2 SVGIG (reference sequence). The CDR3 length is 13 residues. V was pared by 0 bases and J by 4 bases, with 9 bases between. CDR3 nucleotides: TGTGCCTGGAGTGTTGAGGGGGGCACTGAAGCTTTCTTT. This codes for CAWSVEGGTEAFF.

V gene TRBV5-1 combines with J gene TRBJ1-2; D unresolved. Looked up from germline, CDR1 is SGHRS and CDR2 is YFSETQ. The CDR3 runs 13 residues. V was clipped by 4 bases and J by 6 bases, with 13 bases between them. CDR3 nucleotides: TGCGCCAGCAGCCAGAGCCGGGCAGATGGCTACACCTTC. As protein: CASSQSRADGYTF. Full variable domain (rest looked up from reference TRBV5-1 and TRBJ1-2): KAGVTQTPRYLIKTRGQQVTLSCSPISGHRSVSWYQQTPGQGLQFLFEYFSETQRNKGNFPGRFSGRQFSNSRSEMNVSTLELGDSALYLCASSQSRADGYTFGSGTRLTVV.

The gene calls are TRBV6-5 and TRBJ2-7; D might be TRBD2 (6 bases). The V end was cut by 2 bases, the J end by 3 bases, with 11 bases between. This CDR3 comprises 14 residues. Per germline, CDR1 MNHEY and CDR2 SVGAGI. The DNA of the CDR3 is TGTGCCAGCAGTTACGGGTTGGGAGGCTACGAGCAGTACTTC. It codes for CASSYGLGGYEQYF.

In DNA, the CDR3 is TGTGCCAGCAGCAGACATTCATCCGCACCCAACACCATATATTTT. It yields the protein CASSRHSSAPNTIYF. The V and J genes are TRBV5-5 and TRBJ1-3, with no clear D. V lost 4 bases and J 7 bases, leaving 18 bases between the germline ends. Germline V lookup: CDR1 SGHKS, CDR2 YYEKEE (reference sequence). CDR3 length: 15 amino acids.

This clone has more than one count but fewer than ten. The chain is built from TRBV4-1 and TRBJ1-1; D remains ambiguous. The CDR3 extends over 15 amino acids. Looked up from germline, CDR1 is MGHRA and CDR2 is YSYEKL. V gave up 0 bases and J gave up 5 bases, with 13 bases separating them. This CDR3 reads CASSQEGVGRTEAFF. DNA for the CDR3: TGCGCCAGCAGCCAAGAAGGAGTCGGTAGGACTGAAGCTTTCTTT.

The V call is TRBV12-5, the J call TRBJ2-5; 9 bases are shared with TRBD1. The germline V gene encodes CDR1 LGHNT and CDR2 FRNRAP. Germline trimming cut 2 bases from V and 5 bases from J; bases unmatched to any gene: 6. The CDR3 totals 15 residues. The DNA of the CDR3 is TGTGCTAGTGGTTTGCCTCGGGACAGGGATGAGACCCAGTACTTC. Translation: CASGLPRDRDETQYF.

The genes are TRBV28 and TRBJ2-3; perhaps TRBD1 as D (5 bases). Trimming cost V 7 bases and J 4 bases, with 15 bases left between them. CDR1 MDHEN and CDR2 SYDVKM come from the germline V gene. The CDR3 runs 14 residues. For the CDR3, the DNA is TGTGCCAGCAACCAAGGACAAACCCCAGATACGCAGTATTTT. Amino acids: CASNQGQTPDTQYF.

The chain's CDR3 is CASSIVGLTRGYTF. In DNA, the CDR3 is TGTGCCAGTAGTATAGTAGGCCTCACTAGGGGCTACACCTTC. The chain carries TRBV19 and TRBJ1-2; no clear D. The CDR3 runs 14 residues. Trimming pared 1 base from V and 8 bases from J, leaving 14 bases between. Germline V CDR1 and CDR2: LNHDA, SQIVND (reference sequence).

This chain uses TRBV9 with TRBJ1-2, with D possibly being TRBD1 (6 bases). This CDR3 is 15 amino acids long. Germline CDR1 SGDLS, CDR2 YYNGEE. Trimming removed 3 bases from V and 4 bases from J, with 16 bases in between. CDR3 in DNA: TGTGCCAGCAGCGCGGACAGCGGACCCCTCTATGGCTACACCTTC. Protein product: CASSADSGPLYGYTF.